The entry that follows covers one T cell receptor (beta chain) sequence. What it recognizes is unknown. The ends were cut back, 2 bases at V and 6 bases at J, with 10 bases in the middle. CDR1 and CDR2 from the germline V gene are SGHTA and FQGTGA. This CDR3 is 14 amino acids long. TCRdb's table, derived via immunoSEQ multiplex PCR, lists solely in-frame clones and lacks some. The table includes roughly 150,000 clones, 70% to 90% detected once. The sample is drawn from a study of T cell responses to AZD1222 COVID-19 vaccine. Findings and caveats of the study: Every sample of the repertoires postdated the peak T cell response. Dominant CD4 TCR responses targeted spike regions 160-218 and 743-854. Reports indicate that nearly half of spike-specific TCRs are directed at unmutated variant regions. Donors were largely white British and mainly female; clonal diversity was possibly underestimated.

The sequence derives from an adult in good health. The chain recombines TRBV7-3 with TRBJ2-2; the D is unclear. Sequencing was performed on peripheral blood, taken on day 0 of MenACWY control vaccination. In nucleotides, the CDR3 is TGTGCCAGCAGCTTAGGCAGGTCTGCCGGGGAGCTGTTTTTT. Encoded protein: CASSLGRSAGELFF.